This is a list of T cell receptor beta chains from one sample in a study of control samples from healthy donors and cancer patients. The table came from immunoSEQ multiplex PCR; TCRdb's copy has only in-frame clones and leaves some out. The sample has approximately 100,000 clones; around 89% are singletons. Sample: blood. The receptors shown here come from a woman in her forties or fifties in good health. CDR3s leave out the opening cysteine and the closing phenylalanine or tryptophan. Fields, in order: D gene, V gene, CDR3 protein. D genes are given only for firm matches.

D gene: .; V gene: TRBV5-1; CDR3 protein: ASSFNRATGELF
D gene: .; V gene: TRBV19; CDR3 protein: ASSAPYRRATEAF
D gene: .; V gene: TRBV5-1; CDR3 protein: ASSSGQSSYNEQF
D gene: TRBD1; V gene: TRBV19; CDR3 protein: ASSPNRGYGYT
D gene: .; V gene: TRBV18; CDR3 protein: ASSPGLGQETQY
D gene: .; V gene: TRBV5-1; CDR3 protein: ASSLEQGGSFGEETQY
D gene: TRBD1; V gene: TRBV9; CDR3 protein: ASSVDARTGTSSQRDTQY
D gene: TRBD1; V gene: TRBV4-3; CDR3 protein: ASSQGGQTNYGYT
D gene: .; V gene: TRBV3-1/TRBV3-2; CDR3 protein: ASSQVVLNTQY
D gene: .; V gene: TRBV4-2; CDR3 protein: ASSQGREQF
D gene: .; V gene: TRBV2; CDR3 protein: ASSEDTYEQY
D gene: TRBD1; V gene: TRBV2; CDR3 protein: ASSDPLPPGQLTDTQY
D gene: .; V gene: TRBV6-6; CDR3 protein: ASSYGTGVYEQY
D gene: .; V gene: TRBV21-1; CDR3 protein: ASTPKTLPSNTEAF